The clone carrying this T cell receptor beta chain was seen ten or more times. The sample originates from a study of T cell changes during pregnancy in multiple sclerosis. The protocol was immunoSEQ multiplex PCR, while the TCRdb copy is restricted to in-frame clones and leaves out a portion. The sample holds about 46,000 clones; approximately 90% are singletons and the top ten take about 3%. CDR1 is MNHNY, CDR2 SVGAGI, per germline (reference sequence). V was clipped by 0 bases and J by 3 bases, with 13 bases between them. The CDR3 runs 16 residues. The V gene is TRBV6-6, the J gene TRBJ2-3; TRBD1 might be the D (6 bases). The TCR sequence derives from a female donor with multiple sclerosis, enrolled in a pregnancy study. The source was CD8+ T cells from peripheral blood mononuclear cells, collected in the second trimester of pregnancy. Written as DNA, the CDR3 is TGTGCCAGCAGTTACTCGGAACAGGGCACGACAGATACGCAGTATTTT. Translation: CASSYSEQGTTDTQYF.